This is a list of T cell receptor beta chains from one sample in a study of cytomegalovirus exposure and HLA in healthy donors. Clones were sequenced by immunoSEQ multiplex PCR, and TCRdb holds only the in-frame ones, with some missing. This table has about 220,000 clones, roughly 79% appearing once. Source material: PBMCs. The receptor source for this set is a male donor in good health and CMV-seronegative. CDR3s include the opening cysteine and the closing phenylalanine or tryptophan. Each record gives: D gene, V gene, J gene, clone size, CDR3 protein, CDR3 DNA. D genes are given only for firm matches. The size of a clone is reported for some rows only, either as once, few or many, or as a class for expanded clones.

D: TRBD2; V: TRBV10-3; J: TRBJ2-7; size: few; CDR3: CAISEVLAGGNEQYF; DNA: TGTGCCATCAGTGAAGTTCTGGCGGGGGGGAACGAGCAGTACTTC
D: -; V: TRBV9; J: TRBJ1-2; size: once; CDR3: CASTSRVYGYTF; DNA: TGTGCCAGCACCTCGAGAGTCTATGGCTACACCTTC
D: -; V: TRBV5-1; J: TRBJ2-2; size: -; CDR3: CASSLETPNTGELFF; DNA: TGCGCCAGCAGCTTGGAGACACCTAACACCGGGGAGCTGTTTTTT
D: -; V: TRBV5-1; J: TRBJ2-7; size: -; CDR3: CASSLAGRNSYEQYF; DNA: TGCGCCAGCAGCTTGGCAGGGAGGAACTCCTACGAGCAGTACTTC
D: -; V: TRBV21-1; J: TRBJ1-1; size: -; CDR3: CASSKSGEAFF; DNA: TGTGCCAGCAGCAAATCAGGGGAAGCTTTCTTT
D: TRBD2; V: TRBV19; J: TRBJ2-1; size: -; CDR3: CASSQKRGAYNEQFF; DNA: TGTGCCAGTAGCCAAAAGCGGGGAGCCTACAATGAGCAGTTCTTC
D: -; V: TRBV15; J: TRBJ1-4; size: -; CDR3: CATSRGAGEKLFF; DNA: TGTGCCACCAGCAGGGGGGCTGGAGAAAAACTGTTTTTT
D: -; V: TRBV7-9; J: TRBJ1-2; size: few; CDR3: CASSSSWEGIPYGYTF; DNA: TGTGCCAGCAGCTCCAGCTGGGAGGGGATCCCCTATGGCTACACCTTC
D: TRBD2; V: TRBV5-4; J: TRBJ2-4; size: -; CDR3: CASSLPGLAGGGKRDIQYF; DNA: TGTGCCAGCAGCTTACCGGGACTAGCGGGGGGAGGGAAAAGGGACATTCAGTACTTC
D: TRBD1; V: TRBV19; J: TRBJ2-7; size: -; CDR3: CASSMPQGQGVYEQYF; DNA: TGTGCCAGTAGTATGCCCCAAGGACAGGGCGTTTACGAGCAGTACTTC
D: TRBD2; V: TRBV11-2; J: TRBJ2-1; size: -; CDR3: CASSLSGGATEQFF; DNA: TGTGCCAGCAGCTTAAGCGGGGGGGCGACTGAGCAGTTCTTC
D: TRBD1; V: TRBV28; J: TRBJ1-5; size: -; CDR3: CASRGRDRVSNQPQHF; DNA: TGTGCCAGCAGGGGCCGGGACAGGGTTAGCAATCAGCCCCAGCATTTT
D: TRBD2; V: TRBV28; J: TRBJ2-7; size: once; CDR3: CASSSRGGGSYEQYF; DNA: TGTGCCAGCAGTTCCCGGGGCGGGGGCTCCTACGAGCAGTACTTC
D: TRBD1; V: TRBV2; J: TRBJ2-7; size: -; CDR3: CASSEGQGESYEQYF; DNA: TGTGCCAGCAGCGAAGGACAGGGGGAGTCTTACGAGCAGTACTTC
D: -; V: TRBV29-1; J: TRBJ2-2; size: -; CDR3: CSVEGRGDSNTGELFF; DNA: TGCAGCGTTGAGGGCCGGGGTGATTCGAACACCGGGGAGCTGTTTTTT
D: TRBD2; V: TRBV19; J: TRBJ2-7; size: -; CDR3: CASSRSGGFYEQYF; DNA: TGTGCCAGTAGCCGAAGCGGGGGCTTTTACGAGCAGTACTTC
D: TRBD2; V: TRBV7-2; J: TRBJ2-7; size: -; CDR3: CASSLRNPSGNSYEQYF; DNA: TGTGCCAGCAGCTTACGTAACCCTAGCGGGAACTCCTACGAGCAGTACTTC
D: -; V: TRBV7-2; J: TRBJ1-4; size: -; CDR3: CASSAIRFRGLSEKLFF; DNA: TGTGCCAGCAGCGCGATAAGATTCAGGGGTCTTAGTGAAAAACTGTTTTTT
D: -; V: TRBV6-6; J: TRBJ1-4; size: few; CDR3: CASSYSWGDEEKLFF; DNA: TGTGCCAGCAGTTACTCCTGGGGGGATGAGGAAAAACTGTTTTTT
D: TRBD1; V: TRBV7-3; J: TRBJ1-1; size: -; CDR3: CASSPLPGGQGEAFF; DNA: TGTGCCAGCAGCCCACTCCCAGGGGGACAGGGTGAAGCTTTCTTT
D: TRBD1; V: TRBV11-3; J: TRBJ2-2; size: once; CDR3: CASSLAPTGVFTGELFF; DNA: TGTGCCAGCAGCTTAGCTCCGACAGGGGTCTTCACCGGGGAGCTGTTTTTT
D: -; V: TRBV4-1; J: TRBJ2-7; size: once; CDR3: CASSQDAVISYEQYF; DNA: TGCGCCAGCAGCCAAGATGCGGTCATTTCCTACGAGCAGTACTTC
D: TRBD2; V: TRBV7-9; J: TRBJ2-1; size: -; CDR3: CASSPGLAGDNEQFF; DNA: TGTGCCAGCAGCCCCGGACTAGCGGGCGACAATGAGCAGTTCTTC
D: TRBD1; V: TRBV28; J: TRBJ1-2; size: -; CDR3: CASSLAGQGASFNYGYTF; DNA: TGTGCCAGCAGTTTAGCCGGACAGGGGGCCTCTTTCAACTATGGCTACACCTTC
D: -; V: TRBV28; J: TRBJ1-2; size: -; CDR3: CASRFTGNYGDTF; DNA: TGTGCCAGCCGTTTTACAGGGAACTATGGCGACACCTTC
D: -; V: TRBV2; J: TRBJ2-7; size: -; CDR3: CASSEAPGHSYEQYF; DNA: TGTGCCAGCAGTGAAGCCCCGGGACATAGCTACGAGCAGTACTTC
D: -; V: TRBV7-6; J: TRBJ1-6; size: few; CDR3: CAGRGSNSPLHF; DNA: TGTGCCGGCCGGGGGTCTAATTCACCCCTCCACTTT
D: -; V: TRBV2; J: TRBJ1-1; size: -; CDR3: CASKGEGTVTEAFF; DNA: TGTGCCAGCAAGGGCGAGGGAACGGTCACTGAAGCTTTCTTT
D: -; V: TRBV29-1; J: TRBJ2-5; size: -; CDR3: CSVEALGLGTQYF; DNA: TGCAGCGTTGAAGCCCTAGGTCTGGGGACCCAGTACTTC
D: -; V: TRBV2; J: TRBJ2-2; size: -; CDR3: CASSEPGNTGELFF; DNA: TGTGCCAGCAGTGAACCCGGGAACACCGGGGAGCTGTTTTTT
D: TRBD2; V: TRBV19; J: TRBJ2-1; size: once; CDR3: CASSISGLAGIEQFF; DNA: TGTGCCAGTAGTATCTCGGGACTAGCCGGAATAGAGCAGTTCTTC
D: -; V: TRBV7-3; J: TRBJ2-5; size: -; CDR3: CASSLSRGQAKETQYF; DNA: TGTGCCAGCAGCTTAAGTCGGGGACAAGCGAAAGAGACCCAGTACTTC
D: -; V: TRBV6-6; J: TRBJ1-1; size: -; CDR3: CASSYSNEGEAFF; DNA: TGTGCCAGCAGTTACTCGAATGAGGGAGAAGCTTTCTTT
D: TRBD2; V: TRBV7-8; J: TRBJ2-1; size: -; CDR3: CASSLGTTNEQFF; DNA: TGTGCCAGCAGCCTAGGGACTACCAATGAGCAGTTCTTC
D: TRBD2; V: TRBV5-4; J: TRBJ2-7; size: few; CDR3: CASSGGEAGAREQYF; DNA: TGTGCCAGCAGCGGTGGTGAAGCGGGGGCTCGGGAGCAGTACTTC
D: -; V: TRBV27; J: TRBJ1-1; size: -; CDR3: CASSLWEGSGTEAFF; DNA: TGTGCCAGCAGTTTATGGGAGGGCTCGGGCACTGAAGCTTTCTTT
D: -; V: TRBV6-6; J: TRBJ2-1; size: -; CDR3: CASSYGGPDEQFF; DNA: TGTGCCAGCAGTTACGGAGGGCCGGATGAGCAGTTCTTC
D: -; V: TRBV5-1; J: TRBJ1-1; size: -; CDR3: CASSSGWGGGTEAFF; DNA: TGCGCCAGCAGCTCGGGGTGGGGGGGTGGCACTGAAGCTTTCTTT
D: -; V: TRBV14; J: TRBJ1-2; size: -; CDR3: CASRGDKYYGYTF; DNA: TGTGCCAGCAGGGGGGACAAATACTATGGCTACACCTTC
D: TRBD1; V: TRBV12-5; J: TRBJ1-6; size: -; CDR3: CASGDRVNSPLHF; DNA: TGTGCTAGTGGTGACAGGGTCAATTCACCCCTCCACTTT
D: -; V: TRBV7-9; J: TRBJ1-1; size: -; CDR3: CSSSLGTTSKAPGAFF; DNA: TGTTCCAGCAGCTTAGGAACGACCTCTAAGGCGCCGGGTGCTTTCTTT
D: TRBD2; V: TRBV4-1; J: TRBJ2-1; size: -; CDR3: CASSQASGRPYNEQFF; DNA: TGCGCCAGCAGCCAAGCTAGCGGGAGGCCCTACAATGAGCAGTTCTTC